Below, 29 T cell receptor beta chains from the same sample are listed, as sequenced in a study of blood T cell repertoires in COVID-19. Libraries were prepared by immunoSEQ multiplex PCR; TCRdb keeps only in-frame clonotypes and omits some of them. Here the sample spans about 110,000 clones, around 85% being singletons. The sequencing input was peripheral blood. These receptors all come from a human donor in a cohort sampled during active COVID-19.

This chain joins TRBV4-3 and TRBJ1-6; no definite D call. This CDR3 contains 12 residues. CDR1 and CDR2 from the germline V gene are LGHNA and YSLEER. Trimming took off 6 bases at V and 7 bases at J, with 7 bases between the two ends. The DNA of the CDR3 is TGCGCCAGCAGTCCGGGGAATTCACCCCTCCACTTT. As protein: CASSPGNSPLHF.

The J gene is TRBJ2-1, the V gene TRBV6-2 or TRBV6-3; TRBD2 matches 7 bases. Germline CDR1 and CDR2: MNHEY and SVGEGT. The CDR3 has 13 amino acids. V shed 0 bases, J shed 9 bases, and the junction held 2 bases outside the gene matches. The CDR3 DNA reads TGTGCCAGCAGTTACTCTGGCGGGGGTGAGCAGTTCTTC. It yields the protein CASSYSGGGEQFF.

This clone was counted only a few times. The rearrangement joins TRBV4-1 to TRBJ2-7; 8 nucleotides align to TRBD2. J was trimmed by 4 bases and V by 1 base; bases with no gene match: 6. CDR3 length equals 15 residues. Per germline, CDR1 MGHRA and CDR2 YSYEKL. In nucleotides, the CDR3 is TGCGCCAGCAGCCAAGTGCGGGGGGCTGTGTACGAGCAGTACTTC. This gives the protein CASSQVRGAVYEQYF.

The rearrangement joins TRBV28 to TRBJ1-6, with TRBD1 identical over 9 bases. The junction had 7 bases not matched to a gene; V was cut back by 5 bases and J by 8 bases. CDR3 length: 15 residues. Per germline, CDR1 MDHEN and CDR2 SYDVKM. In DNA, the CDR3 is TGTGCCAGCAGTGTCGGACAGGGGCGGTATTCACCCCTCCACTTT. Its protein is CASSVGQGRYSPLHF.

The chain is built from TRBV24-1 and TRBJ2-3; TRBD2 aligns across 7 bases. The CDR3 is made up of 16 amino acids. Per germline, CDR1 KGHDR and CDR2 SFDVKD. The V segment lost 2 bases and the J segment 6 bases; nucleotides outside the gene matches: 10. DNA of the CDR3: TGTGCCACCAGTGATTCAGCGGAGGGGAGGGCGGATACGCAGTATTTT. Encoded protein: CATSDSAEGRADTQYF.

The chain combines TRBV7-2 with TRBJ2-7; D not certain. The V end was cut by 6 bases, the J end by 1 base, with 10 bases between. CDR1 and CDR2 from the germline V gene are SGHTA and FQGNSA. This CDR3 contains 13 residues. The CDR3 spells CASRSSGSYEQYF. The CDR3 DNA follows: TGTGCCAGCAGGTCATCGGGTTCCTACGAGCAGTACTTC.

The chain's CDR3 is CASSRTSPYEQYF. The CDR3 DNA reads TGTGCCAGCAGTCGGACATCCCCCTACGAGCAGTACTTC. The chain has TRBV6-2 or TRBV6-3 and TRBJ2-7; a possible D gene is TRBD1 (5 bases). V shed 5 bases and J shed 2 bases, with 10 bases lying between them. This CDR3 is built from 13 residues. Germline loops: CDR1 MNHEY, CDR2 SVGEGT.

The chain employs TRBV28 and TRBJ1-4; D may be TRBD1 (6 bases). The CDR3 runs to 15 residues. The V gene's germline CDR1 is MDHEN and CDR2 SYDVKM. V was shortened by 5 bases and J by 0 bases, with 10 bases between the two germline ends. The CDR3 reads CASSPGAATNEKLFF. CDR3 DNA: TGTGCCAGCAGTCCAGGGGCTGCAACTAATGAAAAACTGTTTTTT.

The chain couples TRBV7-2 to TRBJ1-6; 11 nucleotides align to TRBD1. J was trimmed by 9 bases and V by 4 bases; bases with no gene match: 8. There are 16 residues in the CDR3. The germline CDR1 and CDR2 sequences are SGHTA and FQGNSA. CDR3 nucleotides: TGTGCCAGCAGCTACGGACAGGGGGCTCCGTTTTCACCCCTCCACTTT. Amino acids: CASSYGQGAPFSPLHF.

The chain recombines TRBV12-3 or TRBV12-4 with TRBJ2-7, with a weak D call TRBD2 (6 bases). V was clipped by 4 bases and J by 6 bases, with 7 bases between them. The length of the CDR3 is 11 residues. CDR3 coding DNA: TGTGCCAGCAGTTCCGGGGGCGAGCAGTACTTC. Translating it yields CASSSGGEQYF.

This chain uses TRBV6-5 with TRBJ2-3; D gene ambiguous. Trimming shortened V by 7 bases and J by 6 bases, and 17 bases separated the two germline ends. Germline V gene lookup returns CDR1 MNHEY and CDR2 SVGAGI. The CDR3 spans 14 residues. Here the CDR3 reads CASTLRGPKDTQYF. The CDR3 coding sequence is TGTGCCAGCACATTAAGAGGTCCGAAGGATACGCAGTATTTT.

This chain connects TRBV6-1 to TRBJ2-1; 11 positions agree with TRBD2. Germline loops: CDR1 MNHNS, CDR2 SASEGT. V shed 2 bases, J shed 4 bases, and the junction held 7 bases outside the gene matches. The CDR3 length is 17 residues. CDR3 nucleotides: TGTGCCAGCAGTGAATTACTCGGGACTAGCGGATACAATGAGCAGTTCTTC. This sequence encodes CASSELLGTSGYNEQFF.

This sequence joins TRBV7-9 and TRBJ2-7; maybe TRBD1 (5 bases). The germline V gene has CDR1 SEHNR and CDR2 FQNEAQ (reference sequence). The CDR3 is made up of 13 amino acids. Trimming stripped 0 bases from V and 6 bases from J, with 9 bases between. CDR3 in DNA: TGTGCCAGCAGCTTAGCCCCAGGGTCCGAGCAGTACTTC. Translated: CASSLAPGSEQYF.

This clone has a handful of counts. CDR3 region: CASSYRAYSYEQYF. CDR3 DNA sequence: TGTGCCAGCAGTTACAGGGCCTACTCCTACGAGCAGTACTTC. The chain links TRBV27 to TRBJ2-7; possibly TRBD1 for D (6 bases). V was cut by 4 bases and J by 0 bases, with 10 bases left in between. The germline gives CDR1 MNHEY, CDR2 SMNVEV (reference sequence). The CDR3 runs 14 residues.

The chain combines TRBV9 with TRBJ2-6; D is perhaps TRBD1 (6 bases). Germline CDR1 and CDR2: SGDLS and YYNGEE. V dropped 1 base and J dropped 0 bases, with 11 bases sitting between them. The CDR3 length is 17 residues. The CDR3 region has the DNA TGTGCCAGCAGCGTACTGGGGGCATCCTCTGGGGCCAACGTCCTGACTTTC. This codes for CASSVLGASSGANVLTF.

As DNA, the CDR3 is TGTGCCAGCAGTAACAGGGGAATGGAAAACACCATATATTTT. This translates into CASSNRGMENTIYF. The genes are TRBV7-2 and TRBJ1-3; 7 nucleotides align to TRBD1. The V gene's germline CDR1 is SGHTA and CDR2 FQGNSA. V shed 6 bases, J shed 6 bases, and the junction held 8 bases outside the gene matches. The CDR3 spans 14 residues. The full variable domain, its missing parts supplied by reference TRBV7-2 and TRBJ1-3, is GAGVSQSPSNKVTEKGKDVELRCDPISGHTALYWYRQSLGQGLEFLIYFQGNSAPDKSGLPSDRFSAERTGGSVSTLTIQRTQQEDSAVYLCASSNRGMENTIYFGEGSWLTVV.

Here the CDR3 DNA reads TGCAGCGTTGAAGATATCGCTACAGGATCCTACGAGCAGTACTTC. Its translation is CSVEDIATGSYEQYF. The chain recombines TRBV29-1 with TRBJ2-7; possible D gene TRBD1, 5 bases. The CDR3 contains 15 residues. V lost 0 bases to trimming and J lost 1 base, with 13 bases between them. Germline CDR1 reads SQVTM; CDR2 reads ANQGSEA.

J is TRBJ2-3 and V is TRBV3-1 (or the pseudogene TRBV3-2); 11 bases align to TRBD2. The CDR3 contains 15 residues. CDR1 and CDR2 from the germline V gene are LGHDT and YNNKEL (reference sequence). Unmatched junction bases numbered 1, after V lost 0 bases and J lost 5 bases. The chain's CDR3 is CASSQDLAGGDTQYF. CDR3 nucleotide sequence: TGTGCCAGCAGCCAAGACCTAGCGGGGGGAGATACGCAGTATTTT.

The V call is TRBV6-2 or TRBV6-3, the J call TRBJ1-3; possibly TRBD1 for D (5 bases). This CDR3 spans 13 amino acids. Trimming removed 2 bases at V and 10 bases at J, with 12 bases between. Germline CDR1 is MNHEY and CDR2 is SVGEGT. The CDR3 region is CASSYRAGKTIYF. Written as DNA, the CDR3 is TGTGCCAGCAGTTACCGGGCAGGGAAGACCATATATTTT.

The rearrangement uses TRBV14 and TRBJ2-7; 8 nucleotides line up with TRBD2. Germline V CDR1 and CDR2: SGHDN, FVKESK. The V gene end was trimmed by 3 bases and the J gene end by 0 bases; junction bases not matched to a gene: 13. The CDR3 consists of 18 residues. CDR3 sequence reads: CASSQVLAGRQSSYEQYF. CDR3 DNA: TGTGCCAGCAGCCAGGTTTTAGCGGGGCGTCAGAGCTCCTACGAGCAGTACTTC.

This clone was observed a single time. The chain uses TRBV12-3 or TRBV12-4 and TRBJ2-7; D unresolved. V was shortened by 4 bases and J by 4 bases, with 11 bases between the two germline ends. The CDR3 covers 13 residues. CDR3 protein: CASSSMAEYEQYF. Written as DNA, the CDR3 is TGTGCCAGCAGTTCGATGGCGGAGTACGAGCAGTACTTC.

This clone was observed a single time. The chain has TRBV4-3 and TRBJ2-7, with D tentatively TRBD2 (6 bases). This CDR3 is built from 13 residues. Trimming shortened V by 0 bases and J by 3 bases, and 6 bases separated the two germline ends. Germline V gene data show CDR1 as LGHNA and CDR2 as YSLEER. In DNA, the CDR3 is TGCGCCAGCAGCCAAGATAGCGGCTACGAGCAGTACTTC. This encodes CASSQDSGYEQYF.

The CDR3 nucleotides are TGTGCCAGCAGCGTCACGGGTTTGGTGGGTACTGAAGCTTTCTTT. The encoded protein is CASSVTGLVGTEAFF. J is TRBJ1-1 and V is TRBV9; no firm D call. The CDR3 totals 15 residues. CDR1 and CDR2 (germline): SGDLS, YYNGEE. The germline V and J ends were trimmed by 2 bases and 5 bases, with 16 bases remaining between them.

This clone was found once. The rearrangement links TRBV5-8 to TRBJ1-2; tentatively, D is TRBD1 (5 bases). Germline V gene lookup returns CDR1 SGHTS and CDR2 YDEGEE. This CDR3 spans 13 amino acids. Trimming took off 0 bases at V and 3 bases at J, with 6 bases between the two ends. The CDR3 DNA reads as TGTGCCAGCAGCTTGGGGGGCTACTATGGCTACACCTTC. It specifies CASSLGGYYGYTF.

The chain links TRBV21-1 to TRBJ1-5; TRBD1, the table's D call, was not compared with the DNA. TRBV21-1 is reported as a pseudogene. This CDR3 comprises 17 residues. The CDR3 coding sequence is TGTGCCAGCAGCCCCCGGGGGACAGGGGGCGTTAATCAGCCCCAGCATTTT. This sequence encodes CASSPRGTGGVNQPQHF.

This rearrangement joins TRBV18 to TRBJ1-3, with D possibly TRBD1 on 6 matching bases. Trimming shortened V by 4 bases and J by 0 bases, and 13 bases separated the two germline ends. The CDR3 is made up of 16 amino acids. Germline loops: CDR1 KGHSH, CDR2 LQKENI. In DNA, the CDR3 is TGTGCCAGCTCACAGGAGACAGGTAGCTCTGGAAACACCATATATTTT. Translation gives CASSQETGSSGNTIYF.

V gene TRBV6-6 combines with J gene TRBJ2-1; the match to TRBD2 covers 13 bases. The junction had 10 bases not matched to a gene; V was cut back by 5 bases and J by 3 bases. This CDR3 spans 18 amino acids. The V gene's germline CDR1 is MNHNY and CDR2 SVGAGI (reference sequence). DNA for the CDR3: TGTGCCAGCAGTCAACGACTAGCGGGGGGTCCAATCTACAATGAGCAGTTCTTC. It specifies CASSQRLAGGPIYNEQFF.

This clone was detected a few times. The chain is built from TRBV4-1 and TRBJ1-4; the D gene is possibly TRBD1 (5 bases). The CDR3 length is 16 residues. CDR1 and CDR2 from the germline V gene are MGHRA and YSYEKL. V was cut by 3 bases and J by 0 bases, with 11 bases left in between. CDR3 bases: TGCGCCAGCAGCCAGAATCCAGGGACAACTAATGAAAAACTGTTTTTT. Protein sequence: CASSQNPGTTNEKLFF.

This clone was detected only once. The rearrangement joins TRBV27 to TRBJ2-7; 7 bases line up with TRBD1. After removal of 6 bases from V and 3 bases from J, the junction contained 5 bases not matched to a gene. Germline values: CDR1 MNHEY, CDR2 SMNVEV (reference sequence). The CDR3 is 13 amino acids. The chain's CDR3 is CASSSGQYYEQYF. CDR3 nucleotide sequence: TGTGCCAGCAGCTCGGGACAGTACTACGAGCAGTACTTC.